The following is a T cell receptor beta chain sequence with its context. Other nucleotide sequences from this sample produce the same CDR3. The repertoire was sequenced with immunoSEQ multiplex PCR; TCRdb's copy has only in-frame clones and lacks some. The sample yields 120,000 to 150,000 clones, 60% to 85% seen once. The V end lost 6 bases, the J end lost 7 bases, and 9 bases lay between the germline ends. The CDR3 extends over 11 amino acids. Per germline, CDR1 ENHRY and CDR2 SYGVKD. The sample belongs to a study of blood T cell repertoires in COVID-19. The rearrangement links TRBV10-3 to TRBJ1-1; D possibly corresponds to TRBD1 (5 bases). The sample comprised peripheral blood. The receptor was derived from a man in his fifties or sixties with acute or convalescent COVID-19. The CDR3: CAISEGREAFF. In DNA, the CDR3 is TGTGCCATCAGCGAGGGGCGTGAAGCTTTCTTT.